Listed here are 19 T cell receptor beta chains from one sample, sequenced in a study of cytomegalovirus exposure and HLA in healthy donors. PCR employed 60 Vbeta and 13 Jbeta primers. Produced via immunoSEQ multiplex PCR; TCRdb's table is partial and in-frame only. Altogether around 210,000 clones are present, about 81% being singletons, with the ten largest covering about 3%. Specimen: PBMCs. The receptors here all came from a woman between 40 and 50 years old in good health and CMV-seronegative.

This clone was recorded once. The J gene is TRBJ1-1, the V gene TRBV11-2; 7 bases map to TRBD1. This CDR3 has 14 residues. Germline trimming cut 4 bases from V and 4 bases from J; bases unmatched to any gene: 6. Germline CDR1 SGHAT, CDR2 FQNNGV. The CDR3 sequence is CASSSRQGRTEAFF. CDR3 nucleotide sequence: TGTGCCAGCAGCTCAAGACAGGGCCGCACTGAAGCTTTCTTT.

The chain uses TRBV5-5 and TRBJ1-1; 9 bases line up with TRBD1. V lost 5 bases and J lost 4; bases outside the gene matches: 3. The CDR3 is 13 amino acids. Per the germline V gene, CDR1 is SGHKS and CDR2 is YYEKEE (reference sequence). This CDR3 reads CASSLTGGTEAFF. DNA for the CDR3: TGTGCCAGCAGTTTGACAGGGGGCACTGAAGCTTTCTTT.

The chain is built from TRBV28 and TRBJ1-5, with a possible D match to TRBD1 (6 bases). V dropped 11 bases and J dropped 5 bases, with 19 bases sitting between them. CDR1 MDHEN and CDR2 SYDVKM come from the germline V gene. This CDR3 region has 14 residues. This CDR3 reads CAGGSRGTYQPQHF. The CDR3 DNA reads TGTGCCGGTGGTAGTAGGGGGACCTATCAGCCCCAGCATTTT.

This chain uses TRBV7-9 with TRBJ2-2; D gene ambiguous. This CDR3 is built from 11 residues. CDR1 is SEHNR, CDR2 FQNEAQ, per germline (reference sequence). V lost 11 bases and J 3 bases, leaving 7 bases between the germline ends. The CDR3 coding sequence is TGTGCCGGCCTCTACACCGGGGAGCTGTTTTTT. Protein: CAGLYTGELFF.

V usage is TRBV11-2 and J usage is TRBJ2-2, with 8 positions matching TRBD2. The CDR3 is 16 amino acids. The germline V gene has CDR1 SGHAT and CDR2 FQNNGV. Unmatched junction bases numbered 8, after V lost 2 bases and J lost 6 bases. The CDR3 sequence: CASSLRLAGGAGELFF. CDR3 DNA: TGTGCCAGCAGCTTACGGCTGGCGGGAGGAGCCGGGGAGCTGTTTTTT.

The chain joins TRBV28 to TRBJ2-3, with 7 bases fitting TRBD1. Germline lookup yields CDR1 MDHEN and CDR2 SYDVKM. The length of the CDR3 is 16 residues. Trimming took 3 bases from V and 4 from J; bases not matched to a gene: 10. In nucleotides, the CDR3 is TGTGCCAGCAGTTTTTCGCAGGGGGACGAAGCAGATACGCAGTATTTT. Translation: CASSFSQGDEADTQYF.

The CDR3 DNA reads as TGTGCCAGCAGCTCGCGACTAGCGGTAAAACAAGAGACCCAGTACTTC. Protein product: CASSSRLAVKQETQYF. The V gene is TRBV7-3, the J gene TRBJ2-5, with TRBD2 matching 9 bases. Germline CDR1 and CDR2: SGHTA and FQGTGA. This CDR3 spans 16 amino acids. V lost 4 bases to trimming and J lost 2 bases; unmatched junction nucleotides: 8.

The V and J genes are TRBV10-3 and TRBJ1-1; 7 nucleotides agree with TRBD1. The CDR3 covers 14 residues. V was clipped by 7 bases and J by 7 bases; unmatched bases: 12. The germline CDR1 and CDR2 sequences are ENHRY and SYGVKD. CDR3 nucleotide sequence: TGTGCCATCACCGAAGAGACAGGGTTGGGTGAAGCTTTCTTT. Amino acid sequence: CAITEETGLGEAFF.

J is TRBJ1-2 and V is TRBV19; a possible D gene is TRBD1 (5 bases). The CDR3 consists of 17 residues. CDR1 is LNHDA, CDR2 SQIVND, per germline (reference sequence). V lost 3 bases and J 0 bases, leaving 17 bases between the germline ends. The chain's CDR3 is CASSMGSVQATNYGYTF. As DNA, the CDR3 is TGTGCCAGTAGTATGGGGTCCGTACAGGCTACTAACTATGGCTACACCTTC.

This chain joins TRBV4-2 and TRBJ2-1, with 7 bases that match TRBD2. Per germline, CDR1 LGHNA and CDR2 YNFKEQ. With V trimmed by 4 bases and J by 10 bases, 13 bases remained unmatched. This CDR3 is built from 15 residues. Written as DNA, the CDR3 is TGTGCCAGCAGCCTCTCGCGGGAGTACCCCCCGGAGCAGTTCTTC. Translating it yields CASSLSREYPPEQFF.

The gene calls are TRBV5-1 and TRBJ2-1, with 8 bases that match TRBD2. After removal of 6 bases from V and 0 bases from J, the junction contained 17 bases not matched to a gene. This CDR3 has 19 residues. Germline CDR1 reads SGHRS; CDR2 reads YFSETQ. CDR3 DNA: TGCGCCAGCACCGACAGACCACTAGCGGCGGGTTTCTCCTACAATGAGCAGTTCTTC. This sequence encodes CASTDRPLAAGFSYNEQFF.

This clone came up a few times. V usage is TRBV9 and J usage is TRBJ2-2; no clear D gene. The V end lost 3 bases, the J end lost 5 bases, and 11 bases lay between the germline ends. There are 14 residues in the CDR3. Germline V lookup: CDR1 SGDLS, CDR2 YYNGEE. CDR3 loop: CASSGSMETGELFF. The CDR3 DNA is TGTGCCAGCAGCGGGAGTATGGAAACCGGGGAGCTGTTTTTT.

Only a few counts were recorded for this clone. The V and J genes are TRBV11-2 and TRBJ1-4, with D maybe TRBD1 (6 bases). Per germline, CDR1 SGHAT and CDR2 FQNNGV. Trimming cost V 0 bases and J 8 bases, with 16 bases left between them. The CDR3 runs 16 residues. Here the CDR3 DNA reads TGTGCCAGCAGCTTAGATGGCGCAGGGGTATTGGAAAAACTGTTTTTT. Encoded protein: CASSLDGAGVLEKLFF.

This clone was counted only a few times. The rearrangement links TRBV27 to TRBJ2-5; TRBD1 aligns across 10 bases. The V segment lost 3 bases and the J segment 11 bases; nucleotides outside the gene matches: 15. This CDR3 is 16 amino acids long. CDR1 MNHEY and CDR2 SMNVEV come from the germline V gene (reference sequence). The CDR3 loop is CASSLLPGQGLGEQYF. CDR3 nucleotides: TGTGCCAGCAGTTTGTTACCGGGACAGGGGTTGGGGGAGCAGTACTTC.

The rearrangement links TRBV2 to TRBJ1-4, with D perhaps TRBD1 (5 bases). This CDR3 is 13 amino acids long. Trimming left V 6 bases short and J 7 bases short, with 12 bases between. Germline V gene lookup returns CDR1 SNHLY and CDR2 FYNNEI. The DNA for the CDR3 is TGTGCCAGCAGGGAGGGGCGGCTTGAAAAACTGTTTTTT. It translates to CASREGRLEKLFF.

This chain links TRBV19 with TRBJ2-7, with 15 bases aligning to TRBD2. CDR3 size: 17 residues. V dropped 7 bases and J dropped 5; count of bases not matched to a gene: 12. Per the germline V gene, CDR1 is LNHDA and CDR2 is SQIVND (reference sequence). The CDR3 region is CASTPQAGLAGGHEQYF. The DNA of the CDR3 is TGTGCCAGTACTCCTCAGGCAGGACTAGCGGGAGGGCACGAGCAGTACTTC.

The chain is built from TRBV5-4 and TRBJ2-7, with D uncertain. Trimming took 3 bases from V and 0 from J, leaving 16 bases between them. This CDR3 is 16 amino acids long. Per the germline V gene, CDR1 is SGHNT and CDR2 is YYREEE (reference sequence). CDR3 DNA: TGTGCCAGCAGCTCCCTCGGGTCTCGGCCCTCCTACGAGCAGTACTTC. This gives the protein CASSSLGSRPSYEQYF.

A word on this clone: The CDR3 does not close with the conserved phenylalanine or tryptophan, likely indicating a read error. It is unclear where the CDR3 begins or ends on the DNA, so no DNA is shown, and the CDR3 is as TCRdb lists it. The J gene is TRBJ1-2, the V gene TRBV20-1; TRBD1 was called by the table and not checked on the DNA. The germline V gene has CDR1 DFQATT and CDR2 SNEGSKA (reference sequence). The CDR3 numbers 9 amino acids, ends counted. This chain's CDR3 is CSARGQGAL.

V is TRBV7-3 and J is TRBJ2-4, with 10 bases lining up with TRBD1. Germline CDR1 SGHTA, CDR2 FQGTGA. The CDR3 has 14 amino acids. The junction had 0 bases not matched to a gene; V was cut back by 2 bases and J by 5 bases. CDR3 amino acids: CASSLGQGENIQYF. The CDR3 nucleotides are TGTGCCAGCAGCTTAGGACAGGGGGAAAACATTCAGTACTTC. Full variable domain (remainder filled in from reference TRBV7-3 and TRBJ2-4): GAGVSQTPSNKVTEKGKYVELRCDPISGHTALYWYRQSLGQGPEFLIYFQGTGAADDSGLPNDRFFAVRPEGSVSTLKIQRTERGDSAVYLCASSLGQGENIQYFGAGTRLSVL.